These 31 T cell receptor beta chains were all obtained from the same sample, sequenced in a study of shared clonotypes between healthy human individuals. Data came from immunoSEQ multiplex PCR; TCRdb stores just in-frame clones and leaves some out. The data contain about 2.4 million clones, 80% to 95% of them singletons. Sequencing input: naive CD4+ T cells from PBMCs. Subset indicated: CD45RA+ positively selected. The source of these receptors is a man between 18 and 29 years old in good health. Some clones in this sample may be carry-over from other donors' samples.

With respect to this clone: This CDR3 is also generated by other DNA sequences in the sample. CDR3 residues: CATSRDRGDEQFF. Here the CDR3 DNA reads TGTGCCACCAGCAGGGACAGGGGCGATGAGCAGTTCTTC. V gene TRBV15 combines with J gene TRBJ2-1, with 9 bases fitting TRBD1. The germline CDR1 and CDR2 sequences are LNHNV and YYDKDF (reference sequence). Unmatched junction bases numbered 2, after V lost 3 bases and J lost 8 bases. This CDR3 is built from 13 residues.

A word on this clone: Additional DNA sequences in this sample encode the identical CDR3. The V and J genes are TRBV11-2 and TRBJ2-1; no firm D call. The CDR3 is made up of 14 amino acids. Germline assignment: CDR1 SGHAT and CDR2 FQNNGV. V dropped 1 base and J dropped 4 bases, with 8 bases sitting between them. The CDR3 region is CASSLAGPYNEQFF. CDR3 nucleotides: TGTGCCAGCAGCTTAGCTGGGCCATACAATGAGCAGTTCTTC.

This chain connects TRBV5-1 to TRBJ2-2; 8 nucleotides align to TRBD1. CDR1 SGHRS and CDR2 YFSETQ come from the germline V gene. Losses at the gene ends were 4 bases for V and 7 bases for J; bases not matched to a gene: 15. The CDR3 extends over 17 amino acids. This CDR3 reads CASSPVGPGGSSGELFF. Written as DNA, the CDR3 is TGCGCCAGCAGCCCCGTGGGTCCAGGGGGCTCGAGCGGGGAGCTGTTTTTT.

The CDR3 DNA reads TGTGCCAGCAGGGTGGGAGGGGCCAAAAACATTCAGTACTTC. Translated: CASRVGGAKNIQYF. V gene TRBV2 combines with J gene TRBJ2-4; 7 nucleotides match TRBD2. V lost 6 bases, J lost 1 base, and 3 bases stayed unmatched. This CDR3 contains 14 residues. Germline lookup yields CDR1 SNHLY and CDR2 FYNNEI. The full variable domain, its missing parts supplied by reference TRBV2 and TRBJ2-4, is EPEVTQTPSHQVTQMGQEVILRCVPISNHLYFYWYRQILGQKVEFLVSFYNNEISEKSEIFDDQFSVERPDGSNFTLKIRSTKLEDSAMYFCASRVGGAKNIQYFGAGTRLSVL.

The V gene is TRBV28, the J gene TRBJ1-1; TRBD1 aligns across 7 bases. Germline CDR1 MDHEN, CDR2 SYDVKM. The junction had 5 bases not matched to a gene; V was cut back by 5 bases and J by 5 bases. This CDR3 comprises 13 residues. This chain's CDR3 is CASSINRGTEAFF. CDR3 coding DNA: TGTGCCAGCAGTATCAACAGGGGAACTGAAGCTTTCTTT. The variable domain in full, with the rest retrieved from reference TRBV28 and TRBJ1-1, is DVKVTQSSRYLVKRTGEKVFLECVQDMDHENMFWYRQDPGLGLRLIYFSYDVKMKEKGDIPEGYSVSREKKERFSLILESASTNQTSMYLCASSINRGTEAFFGQGTRLTVV.

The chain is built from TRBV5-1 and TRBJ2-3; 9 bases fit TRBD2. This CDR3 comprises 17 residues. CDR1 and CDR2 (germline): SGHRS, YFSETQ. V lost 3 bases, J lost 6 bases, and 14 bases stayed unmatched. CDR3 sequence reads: CASSSQKGLAAGDTQYF. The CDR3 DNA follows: TGCGCCAGCAGCTCACAAAAGGGACTAGCAGCAGGGGATACGCAGTATTTT.

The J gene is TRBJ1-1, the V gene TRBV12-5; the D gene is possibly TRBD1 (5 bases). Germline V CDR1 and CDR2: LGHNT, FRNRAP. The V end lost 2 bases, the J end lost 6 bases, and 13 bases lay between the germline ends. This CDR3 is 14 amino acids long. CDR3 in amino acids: CASGLRDGGAEAFF. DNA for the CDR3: TGTGCTAGTGGTTTGAGGGACGGCGGGGCTGAAGCTTTCTTT.

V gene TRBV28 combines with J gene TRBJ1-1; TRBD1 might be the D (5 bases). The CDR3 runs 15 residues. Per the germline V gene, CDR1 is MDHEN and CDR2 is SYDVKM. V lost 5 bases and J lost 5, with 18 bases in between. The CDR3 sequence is CASSGWGGSQTEAFF. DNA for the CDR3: TGTGCCAGCAGTGGTTGGGGGGGGTCGCAAACTGAAGCTTTCTTT.

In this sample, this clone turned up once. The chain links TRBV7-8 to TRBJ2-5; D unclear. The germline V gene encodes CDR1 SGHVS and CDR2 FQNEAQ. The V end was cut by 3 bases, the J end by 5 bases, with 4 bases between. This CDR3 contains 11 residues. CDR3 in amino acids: CASSLMETQYF. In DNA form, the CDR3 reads TGTGCCAGCAGCTTGATGGAGACCCAGTACTTC.

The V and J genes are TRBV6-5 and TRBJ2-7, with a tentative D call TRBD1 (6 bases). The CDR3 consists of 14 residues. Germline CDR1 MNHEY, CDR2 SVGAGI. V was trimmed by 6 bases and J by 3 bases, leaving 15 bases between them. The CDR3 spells CASRDRDTFYEQYF. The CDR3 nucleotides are TGTGCCAGCAGGGACCGGGACACTTTCTACGAGCAGTACTTC.

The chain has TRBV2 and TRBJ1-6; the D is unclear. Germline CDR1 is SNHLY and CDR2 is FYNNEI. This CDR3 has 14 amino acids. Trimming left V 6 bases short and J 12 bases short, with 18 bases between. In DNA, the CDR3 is TGTGCCAGCAGGAGGGATCGGCGGGTTGGACCCCTCCACTTT. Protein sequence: CASRRDRRVGPLHF.

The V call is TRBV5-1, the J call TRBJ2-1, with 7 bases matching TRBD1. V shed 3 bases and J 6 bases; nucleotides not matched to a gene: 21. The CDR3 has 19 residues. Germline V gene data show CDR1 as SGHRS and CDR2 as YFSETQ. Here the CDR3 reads CASSWNSGGRGLRRNEQFF. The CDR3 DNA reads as TGCGCCAGCAGCTGGAACTCAGGGGGAAGAGGCCTCCGACGCAATGAGCAGTTCTTC.

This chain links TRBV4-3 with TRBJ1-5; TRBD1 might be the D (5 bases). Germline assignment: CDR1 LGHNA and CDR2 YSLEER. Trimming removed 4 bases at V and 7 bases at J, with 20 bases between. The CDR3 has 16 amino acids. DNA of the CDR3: TGCGCCAGCAGCCGCATGTTCCAGGGATTTCTGCAGCCCCAGCATTTT. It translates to CASSRMFQGFLQPQHF.

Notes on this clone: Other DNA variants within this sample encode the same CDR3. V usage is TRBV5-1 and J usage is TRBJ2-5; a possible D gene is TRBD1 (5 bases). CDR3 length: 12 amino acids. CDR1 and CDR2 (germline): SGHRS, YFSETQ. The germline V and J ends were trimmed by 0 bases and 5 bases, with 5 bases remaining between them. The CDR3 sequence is CASSLEGETQYF. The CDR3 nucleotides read TGCGCCAGCAGCTTGGAGGGGGAGACCCAGTACTTC.

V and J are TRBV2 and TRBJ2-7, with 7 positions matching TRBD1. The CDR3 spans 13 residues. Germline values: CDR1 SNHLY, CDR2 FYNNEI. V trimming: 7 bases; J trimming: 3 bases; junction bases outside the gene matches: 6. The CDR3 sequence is CASTNRGFYEQYF. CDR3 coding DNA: TGTGCCAGCACCAACAGGGGTTTCTACGAGCAGTACTTC.

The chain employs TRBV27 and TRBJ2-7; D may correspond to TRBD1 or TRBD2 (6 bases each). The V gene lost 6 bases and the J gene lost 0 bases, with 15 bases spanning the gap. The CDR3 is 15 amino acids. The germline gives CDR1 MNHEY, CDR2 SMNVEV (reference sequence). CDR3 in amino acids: CASSHREEASYEQYF. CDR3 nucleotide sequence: TGTGCCAGCAGCCACAGGGAGGAGGCCTCCTACGAGCAGTACTTC.

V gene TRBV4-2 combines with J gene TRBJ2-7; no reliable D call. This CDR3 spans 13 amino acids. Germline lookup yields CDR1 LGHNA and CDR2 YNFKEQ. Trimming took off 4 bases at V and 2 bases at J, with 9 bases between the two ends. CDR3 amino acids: CASSRDDTYEQYF. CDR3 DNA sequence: TGTGCCAGCAGCCGCGATGACACCTACGAGCAGTACTTC.

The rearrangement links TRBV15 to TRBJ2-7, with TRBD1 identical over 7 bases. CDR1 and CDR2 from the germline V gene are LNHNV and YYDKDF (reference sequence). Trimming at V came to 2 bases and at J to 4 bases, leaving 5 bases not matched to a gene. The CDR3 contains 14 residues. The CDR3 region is CATSRKRDSYEQYF. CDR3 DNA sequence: TGTGCCACCAGCAGAAAAAGGGACAGTTACGAGCAGTACTTC.

The CDR3 sequence is CSTAQGMSYEQYF. CDR3 DNA sequence: TGCAGCACGGCCCAGGGGATGTCCTACGAGCAGTACTTC. The rearrangement links TRBV29-1 to TRBJ2-7, with D perhaps matching TRBD1 (6 bases). The germline CDR1 and CDR2 sequences are SQVTM and ANQGSEA. The germline V and J ends were trimmed by 8 bases and 1 base, with 15 bases remaining between them. The CDR3 extends over 13 amino acids.

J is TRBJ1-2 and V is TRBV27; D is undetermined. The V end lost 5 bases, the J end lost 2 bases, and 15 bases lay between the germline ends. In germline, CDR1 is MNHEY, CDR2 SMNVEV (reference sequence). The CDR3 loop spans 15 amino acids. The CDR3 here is CASSPLSRRNYGYTF. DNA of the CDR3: TGTGCCAGCAGTCCACTGAGCCGAAGGAACTATGGCTACACCTTC.

In DNA form, the CDR3 reads TGTGCCAGCTCACCGTTTAGGGGGGCAGATGGCTACACCTTC. This codes for CASSPFRGADGYTF. This chain connects TRBV18 to TRBJ1-2, with D perhaps matching TRBD1 (6 bases). Germline V gene sequence: CDR1 KGHSH, CDR2 LQKENI. Trimming took off 3 bases at V and 6 bases at J, with 14 bases between the two ends. There are 14 residues in the CDR3. The full variable domain, its missing parts supplied by reference TRBV18 and TRBJ1-2, is NAGVMQNPRHLVRRRGQEARLRCSPMKGHSHVYWYRQLPEEGLKFMVYLQKENIIDESGMPKERFSAEFPKEGPSILRIQQVVRGDSAAYFCASSPFRGADGYTFGSGTRLTVV.

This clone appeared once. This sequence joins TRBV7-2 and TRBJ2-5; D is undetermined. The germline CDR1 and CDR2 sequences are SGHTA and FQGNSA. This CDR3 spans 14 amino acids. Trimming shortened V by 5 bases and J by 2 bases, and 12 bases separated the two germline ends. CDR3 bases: TGTGCCAGCAGCCTCTGGGTAACTCAAGAGACCCAGTACTTC. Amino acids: CASSLWVTQETQYF. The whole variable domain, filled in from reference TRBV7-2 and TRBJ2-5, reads GAGVSQSPSNKVTEKGKDVELRCDPISGHTALYWYRQSLGQGLEFLIYFQGNSAPDKSGLPSDRFSAERTGGSVSTLTIQRTQQEDSAVYLCASSLWVTQETQYFGPGTRLLVL.

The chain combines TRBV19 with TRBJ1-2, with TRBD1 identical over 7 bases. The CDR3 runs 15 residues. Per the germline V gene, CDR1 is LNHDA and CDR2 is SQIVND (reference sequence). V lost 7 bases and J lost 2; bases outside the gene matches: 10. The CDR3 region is CASTPATGRNYGYTF. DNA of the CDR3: TGTGCCAGTACTCCGGCGACAGGGAGGAACTATGGCTACACCTTC.

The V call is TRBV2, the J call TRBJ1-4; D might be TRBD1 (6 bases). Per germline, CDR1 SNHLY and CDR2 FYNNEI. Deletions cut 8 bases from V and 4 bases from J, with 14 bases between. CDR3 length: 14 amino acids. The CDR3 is CASSQDSRNEKLFF. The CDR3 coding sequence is TGTGCCAGCTCCCAGGACAGTCGTAATGAAAAACTGTTTTTT.

CDR3 sequence reads: CASSLGGAGPYEQYF. CDR3 nucleotides: TGTGCCAGCAGCTTAGGAGGGGCGGGTCCCTACGAGCAGTACTTC. The chain uses TRBV7-2 and TRBJ2-7; D could derive from TRBD1 or TRBD2 (5 bases each). In germline, CDR1 is SGHTA, CDR2 FQGNSA. V gave up 1 base and J gave up 2 bases, with 12 bases separating them. CDR3 length: 15 residues.

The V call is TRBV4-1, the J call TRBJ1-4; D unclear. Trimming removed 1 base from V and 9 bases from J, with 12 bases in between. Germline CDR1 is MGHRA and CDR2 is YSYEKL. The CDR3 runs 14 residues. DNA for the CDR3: TGCGCCAGCAGCCAAGTAGGTGGCAGGCAAAAACTGTTTTTT. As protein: CASSQVGGRQKLFF.

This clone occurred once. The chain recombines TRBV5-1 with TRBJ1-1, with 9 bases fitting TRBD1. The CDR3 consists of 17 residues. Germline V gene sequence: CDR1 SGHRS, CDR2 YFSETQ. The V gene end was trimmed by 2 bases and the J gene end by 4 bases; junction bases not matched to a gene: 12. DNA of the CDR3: TGCGCCAGCAGCTTACCTTGGACAGGGGACTTTGGCACTGAAGCTTTCTTT. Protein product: CASSLPWTGDFGTEAFF. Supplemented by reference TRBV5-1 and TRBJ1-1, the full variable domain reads KAGVTQTPRYLIKTRGQQVTLSCSPISGHRSVSWYQQTPGQGLQFLFEYFSETQRNKGNFPGRFSGRQFSNSRSEMNVSTLELGDSALYLCASSLPWTGDFGTEAFFGQGTRLTVV.

The CDR3 DNA reads TGTGCCAGCAGTGACCGGGACAGGTTGAGGTGGACCTCAGGGCCCCAGCATTTT. It is translated as CASSDRDRLRWTSGPQHF. The chain recombines TRBV6-4 with TRBJ1-5, with 8 bases aligning to TRBD1. Germline CDR1 is MRHNA and CDR2 is SNTAGT. The CDR3 spans 18 residues. The ends lost 2 bases at V and 9 bases at J; junction bases unmatched: 18.

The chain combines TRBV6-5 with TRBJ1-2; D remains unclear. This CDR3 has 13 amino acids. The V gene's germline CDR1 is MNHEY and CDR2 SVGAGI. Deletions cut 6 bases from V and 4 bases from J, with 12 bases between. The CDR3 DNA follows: TGTGCCAGCAGCCCCCCGGCATCCTATGGCTACACCTTC. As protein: CASSPPASYGYTF.

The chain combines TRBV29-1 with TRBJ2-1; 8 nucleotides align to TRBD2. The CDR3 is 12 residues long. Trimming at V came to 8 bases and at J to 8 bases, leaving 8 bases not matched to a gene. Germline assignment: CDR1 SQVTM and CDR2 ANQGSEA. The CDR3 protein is CSLGSGTDEQFF. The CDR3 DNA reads TGCAGCCTGGGTAGCGGGACCGATGAGCAGTTCTTC.

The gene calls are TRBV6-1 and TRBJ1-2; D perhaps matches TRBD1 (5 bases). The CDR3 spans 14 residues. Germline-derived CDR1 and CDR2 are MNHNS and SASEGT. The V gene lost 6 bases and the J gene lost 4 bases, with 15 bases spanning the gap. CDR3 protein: CASSDPQVIYGYTF. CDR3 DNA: TGTGCCAGCAGCGACCCACAGGTTATCTATGGCTACACCTTC.